This TCR beta chain was recorded in a study of T cell responses to AZD1222 COVID-19 vaccine (dated by TCRdb to the early 2020s). With respect to the entire study: Because spike-specific TCR depth and breadth did not differ between the two schedules, AZD1222 recipients who got a second dose at roughly 4 weeks were pooled with those who got a second dose at roughly 12 weeks. TCR sequencing was performed for some 250 trial participants, of whom roughly 200 were given two doses of AZD1222 and about 25 were given two doses of MenACWY control vaccine. Trial participants were enrolled by age into subgroups of 18-55, 56-69 and 70-plus years, and around 150, 29 and 61 TCR-sequenced participants, respectively, were included in these subgroups.

Details on this clone: This receptor's antigen is unknown. No base quality information exists; no much larger clone differs at one position.

The CDR3 regions of human TCRbeta chains were subjected to immunosequencing. As for the original processing: Repertoire TCRs were matched against a reference library of SARS-CoV-2-specific TCRs generated with the MIRA antigen-specificity platform. Breadth was defined as the fraction of unique TCRs that were SARS-CoV-2-associated. Depth was defined as the fraction of total T cells that were SARS-CoV-2-associated. Using the MIRA data, every spike-specific TCR was mapped to the spike region that the TCR reacted to and assigned to either a CD4 or a CD8 class. Log10-transformed breadth and depth values were compared by one-way ANOVA with Sidak's multiple comparisons tests. TCRdb obtained this table from immuneACCESS and retained in-frame rearrangements with V and J assigned. These tables miss some clones; where compared with another copy, unresolved V genes account for less than half of the shortfall, and the remainder is unexplained. The DNA was the basis for D and trimming; V, J and clone size are from that table. The sample profile shows over 150,000 clones; about 88% of them were found once. Roughly 5.5% of the sample belongs to the ten largest clones.

The time point label corresponds to: baseline before first vaccination. The vaccinee samples were drawn from two UK trials, COV001 and COV002, one of which was a single-blind randomized controlled phase 2/3 trial testing AZD1222 (ChAdOx1 nCoV-19) in healthy adults. Trial participant PBMC samples were collected at day 0 and day 28 after the second dose for TCRbeta chain sequencing. The research as a whole found: Only a handful of AZD1222 recipients were SARS-CoV-2 seropositive at baseline, limiting conclusions about previously exposed vaccinees. Most participants were white British and females outnumbered males, and the authors suggested that clonal diversity may have been underestimated. After two AZD1222 doses, both the breadth and the depth of spike-specific TCRs were significantly higher than at day 0 and than in MenACWY recipients. No day 14 peak-response samples were available, so repertoires were characterized only after the peak T cell response. The 56-69-year group was small, and its depth increase did not reach significance, likely because of low power. Reportedly, almost half of the unique spike-specific TCRs recognized epitopes lying outside the regions that are mutated in the B.1.351 and B.1.1.7 variants. The vaccine-associated CD4 TCRs covered the entire spike protein, and the dominant responses fell in regions 160-218 and 743-854.

CDR1 is given as KGHSH and CDR2 as LQKENI, both from the germline V gene. The CDR3, from cysteine to phenylalanine, totals 14 residues. Only the CDR3 DNA is retained, 42 bases long and in frame from the first base. V loses 1 base of germline sequence and J loses 4 bases, and the interval between the two ends is 10 bases. This TCR was sampled from an adult in good health. The sequences come from peripheral blood, collected on day 0 of AZD1222 vaccination. This chain is built from TRBV18 and TRBJ1-1, with the D segment identity uncertain. CDR3 sequence: CASSPHPESTEAFF. The nucleotide sequence is given as TGTGCCAGCTCACCACATCCCGAGAGCACTGAAGCTTTCTTT.